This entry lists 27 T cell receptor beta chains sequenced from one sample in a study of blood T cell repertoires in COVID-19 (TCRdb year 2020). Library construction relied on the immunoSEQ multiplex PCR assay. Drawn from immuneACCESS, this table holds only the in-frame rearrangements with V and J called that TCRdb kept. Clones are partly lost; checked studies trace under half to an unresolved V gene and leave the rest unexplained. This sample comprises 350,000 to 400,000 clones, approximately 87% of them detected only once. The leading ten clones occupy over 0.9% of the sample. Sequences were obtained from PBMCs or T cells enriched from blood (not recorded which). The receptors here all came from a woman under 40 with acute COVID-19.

The CDR3: CASSLGQGEDNQPQHF. The CDR3 region has the DNA TGTGCCAGCAGCTTAGGACAGGGAGAGGACAATCAGCCCCAGCATTTT. V is TRBV7-9 and J is TRBJ1-5, with TRBD1 matching over 7 bases. CDR1 SEHNR and CDR2 FQNEAQ come from the germline V gene (reference sequence). V was clipped by 1 base and J by 3 bases; unmatched bases: 6. This CDR3 contains 16 residues.

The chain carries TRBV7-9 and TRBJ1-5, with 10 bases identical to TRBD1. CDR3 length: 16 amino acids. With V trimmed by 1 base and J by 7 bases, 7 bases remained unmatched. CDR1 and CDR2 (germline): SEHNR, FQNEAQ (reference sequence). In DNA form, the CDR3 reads TGTGCCAGCAGCTTAGGGACGGGACAGGGGAGCCAGCCCCAGCATTTT. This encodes CASSLGTGQGSQPQHF.

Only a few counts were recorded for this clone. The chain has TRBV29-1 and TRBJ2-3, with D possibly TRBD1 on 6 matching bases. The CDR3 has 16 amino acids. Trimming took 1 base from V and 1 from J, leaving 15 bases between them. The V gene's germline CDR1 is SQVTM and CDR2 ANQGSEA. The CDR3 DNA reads TGCAGCGTTGAAGGGGGCAGGGGTCGGGGCACAGATACGCAGTATTTT. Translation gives CSVEGGRGRGTDTQYF.

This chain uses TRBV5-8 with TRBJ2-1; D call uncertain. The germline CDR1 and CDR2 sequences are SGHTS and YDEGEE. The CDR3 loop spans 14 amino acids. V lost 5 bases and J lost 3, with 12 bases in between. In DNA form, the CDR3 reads TGTGCCAGCAGATCCGCATCGCGCTACAATGAGCAGTTCTTC. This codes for CASRSASRYNEQFF.

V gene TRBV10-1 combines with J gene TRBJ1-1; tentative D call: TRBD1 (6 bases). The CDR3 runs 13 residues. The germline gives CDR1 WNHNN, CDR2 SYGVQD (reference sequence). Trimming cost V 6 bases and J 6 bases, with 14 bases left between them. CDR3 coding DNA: TGCGCCAGCAGCGCCAGGGGAGACGCTGAAGCTTTCTTT. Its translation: CASSARGDAEAFF.

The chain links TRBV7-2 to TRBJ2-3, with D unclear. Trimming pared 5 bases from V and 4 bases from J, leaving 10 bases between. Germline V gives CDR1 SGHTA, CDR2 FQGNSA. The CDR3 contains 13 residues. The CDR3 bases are TGTGCCAGCAGCCTACTTAGCCCAGATACGCAGTATTTT. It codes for CASSLLSPDTQYF.

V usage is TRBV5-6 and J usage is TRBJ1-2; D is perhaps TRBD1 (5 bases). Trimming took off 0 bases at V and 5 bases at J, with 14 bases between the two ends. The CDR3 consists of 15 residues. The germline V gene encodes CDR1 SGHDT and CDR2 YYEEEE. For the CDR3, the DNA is TGTGCCAGCAGCTTGGCGGCAGGGCGGTTTTATGGCTACACCTTC. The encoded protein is CASSLAAGRFYGYTF. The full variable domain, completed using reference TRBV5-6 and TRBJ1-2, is DAGVTQSPTHLIKTRGQQVTLRCSPKSGHDTVSWYQQALGQGPQFIFQYYEEEERQRGNFPDRFSGHQFPNYSSELNVNALLLGDSALYLCASSLAAGRFYGYTFGSGTRLTVV.

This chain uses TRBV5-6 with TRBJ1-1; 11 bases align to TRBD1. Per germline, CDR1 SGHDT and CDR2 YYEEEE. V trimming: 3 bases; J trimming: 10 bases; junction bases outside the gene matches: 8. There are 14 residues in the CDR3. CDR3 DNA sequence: TGTGCCAGCAGCTCTCCGGGACAGGGGGTCGTAGCTTTCTTT. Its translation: CASSSPGQGVVAFF. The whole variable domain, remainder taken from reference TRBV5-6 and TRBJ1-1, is DAGVTQSPTHLIKTRGQQVTLRCSPKSGHDTVSWYQQALGQGPQFIFQYYEEEERQRGNFPDRFSGHQFPNYSSELNVNALLLGDSALYLCASSSPGQGVVAFFGQGTRLTVV.

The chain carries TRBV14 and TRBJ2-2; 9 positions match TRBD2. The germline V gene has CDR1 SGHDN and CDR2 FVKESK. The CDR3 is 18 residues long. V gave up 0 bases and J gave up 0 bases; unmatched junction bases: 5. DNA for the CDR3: TGTGCCAGCAGCCAAGATCTTGCTAGCGGGGCGAACACCGGGGAGCTGTTTTTT. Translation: CASSQDLASGANTGELFF.

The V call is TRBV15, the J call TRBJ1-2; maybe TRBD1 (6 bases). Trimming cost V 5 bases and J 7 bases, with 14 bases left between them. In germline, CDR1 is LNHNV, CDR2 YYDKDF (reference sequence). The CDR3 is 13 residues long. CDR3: CATSVYRETGYTF. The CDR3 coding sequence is TGTGCCACCAGCGTTTACAGGGAAACTGGCTACACCTTC.

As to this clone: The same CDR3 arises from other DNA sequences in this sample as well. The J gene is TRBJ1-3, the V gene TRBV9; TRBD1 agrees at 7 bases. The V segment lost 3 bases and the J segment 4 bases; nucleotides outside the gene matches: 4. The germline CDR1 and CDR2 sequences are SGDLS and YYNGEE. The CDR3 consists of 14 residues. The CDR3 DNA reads TGTGCCAGCAGCGCAACAGGGGCAGGAAACACCATATATTTT. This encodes CASSATGAGNTIYF.

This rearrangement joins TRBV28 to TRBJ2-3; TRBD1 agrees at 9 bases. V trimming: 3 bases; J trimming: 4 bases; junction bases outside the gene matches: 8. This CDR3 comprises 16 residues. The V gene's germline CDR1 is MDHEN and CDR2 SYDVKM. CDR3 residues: CASSLPDRGAADTQYF. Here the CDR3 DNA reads TGTGCCAGCAGTTTGCCCGACAGGGGGGCTGCAGATACGCAGTATTTT.

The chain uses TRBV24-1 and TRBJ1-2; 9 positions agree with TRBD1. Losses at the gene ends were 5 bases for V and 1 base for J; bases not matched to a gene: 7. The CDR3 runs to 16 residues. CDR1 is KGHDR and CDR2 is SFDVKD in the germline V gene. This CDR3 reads CATSGGGTGHNYGYTF. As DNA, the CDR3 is TGTGCCACCAGTGGGGGCGGGACAGGGCATAACTATGGCTACACCTTC.

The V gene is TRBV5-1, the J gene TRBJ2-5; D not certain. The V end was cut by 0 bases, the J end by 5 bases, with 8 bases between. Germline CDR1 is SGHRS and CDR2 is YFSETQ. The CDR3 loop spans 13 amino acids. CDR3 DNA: TGCGCCAGCAGCTTGGACAGTTCGGAGACCCAGTACTTC. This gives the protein CASSLDSSETQYF.

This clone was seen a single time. Here the CDR3 DNA reads TGCGCCAGCAGCCTACGGCTAGCGGGGTTCGATGAGCAGTTCTTC. Protein product: CASSLRLAGFDEQFF. V gene TRBV4-3 combines with J gene TRBJ2-1, with 9 nucleotides matching TRBD2. CDR1 and CDR2 from the germline V gene are LGHNA and YSLEER. The CDR3 has 15 amino acids. The trim removed 4 bases at V and 8 bases at J, leaving 9 bases unmatched.

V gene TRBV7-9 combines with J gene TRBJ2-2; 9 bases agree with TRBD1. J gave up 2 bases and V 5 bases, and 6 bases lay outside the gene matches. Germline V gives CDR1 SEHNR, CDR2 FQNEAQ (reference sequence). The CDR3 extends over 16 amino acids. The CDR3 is CASSPAGQGNTGELFF. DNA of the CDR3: TGTGCCAGCAGCCCGGCGGGACAGGGAAACACCGGGGAGCTGTTTTTT.

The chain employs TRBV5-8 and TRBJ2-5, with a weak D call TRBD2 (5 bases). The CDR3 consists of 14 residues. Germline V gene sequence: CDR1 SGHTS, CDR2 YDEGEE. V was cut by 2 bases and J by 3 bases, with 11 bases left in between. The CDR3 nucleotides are TGTGCCAGCAGCTTATCGGGGTCGAAAGAGACCCAGTACTTC. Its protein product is CASSLSGSKETQYF.

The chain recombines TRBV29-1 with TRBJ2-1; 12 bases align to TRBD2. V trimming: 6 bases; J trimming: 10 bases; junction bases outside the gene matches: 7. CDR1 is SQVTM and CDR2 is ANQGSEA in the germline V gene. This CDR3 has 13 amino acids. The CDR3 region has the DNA TGCAGCGTGCTAGCGGGGGGGCCGGAGGAGCAGTTCTTC. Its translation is CSVLAGGPEEQFF.

Here the CDR3 reads CASSDSSGGYNEQFF. CDR3 sequence (DNA): TGTGCCAGCAGTGATTCTAGCGGGGGTTACAATGAGCAGTTCTTC. The V call is TRBV25-1, the J call TRBJ2-1, with 10 bases lining up with TRBD2. The CDR3 is made up of 15 amino acids. Trimming took 3 bases from V and 4 from J; bases not matched to a gene: 3. The germline gives CDR1 MGHDK, CDR2 SYGVNS.

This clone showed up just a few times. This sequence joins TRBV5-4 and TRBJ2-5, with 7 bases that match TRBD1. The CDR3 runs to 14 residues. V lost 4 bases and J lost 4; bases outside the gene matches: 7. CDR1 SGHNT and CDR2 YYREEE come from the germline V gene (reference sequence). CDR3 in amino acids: CASSRQGTSETQYF. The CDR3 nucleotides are TGTGCCAGCAGCCGACAGGGAACCTCAGAGACCCAGTACTTC.

CDR3 DNA sequence: TGTGCCAGCAGTTCTTCTTTCCCGACAGGAAACTATGGCTACACCTTC. The encoded protein is CASSSSFPTGNYGYTF. The V call is TRBV28, the J call TRBJ1-2; D possibly corresponds to TRBD1 (6 bases). This CDR3 contains 16 residues. CDR1 MDHEN and CDR2 SYDVKM come from the germline V gene. Trimming took 4 bases from V and 2 from J, leaving 17 bases between them.

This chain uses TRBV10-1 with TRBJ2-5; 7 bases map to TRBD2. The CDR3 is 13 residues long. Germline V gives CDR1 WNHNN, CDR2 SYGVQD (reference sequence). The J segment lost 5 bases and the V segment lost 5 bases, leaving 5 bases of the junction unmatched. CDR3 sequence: CASSPGTMETQYF. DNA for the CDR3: TGCGCCAGCAGTCCCGGGACTATGGAGACCCAGTACTTC.

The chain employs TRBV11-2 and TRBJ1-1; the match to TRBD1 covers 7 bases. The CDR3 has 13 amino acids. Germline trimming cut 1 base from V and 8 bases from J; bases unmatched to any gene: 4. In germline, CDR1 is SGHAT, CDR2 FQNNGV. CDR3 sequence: CASSLVAGGEAFF. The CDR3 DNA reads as TGTGCCAGCAGCTTAGTGGCAGGGGGGGAAGCTTTCTTT.

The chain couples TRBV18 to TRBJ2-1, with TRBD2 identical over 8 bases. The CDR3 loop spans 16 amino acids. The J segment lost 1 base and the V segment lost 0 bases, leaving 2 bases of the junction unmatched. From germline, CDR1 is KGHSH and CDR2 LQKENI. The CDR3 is CASSPPTGGSYNEQFF. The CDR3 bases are TGTGCCAGCTCACCACCTACGGGGGGGTCCTACAATGAGCAGTTCTTC.

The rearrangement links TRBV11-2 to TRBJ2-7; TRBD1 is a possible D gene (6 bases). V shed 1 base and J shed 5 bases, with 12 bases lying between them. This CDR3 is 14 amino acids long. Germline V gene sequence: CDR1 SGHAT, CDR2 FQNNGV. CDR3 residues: CASSLGRGSHEQYF. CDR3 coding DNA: TGTGCCAGCAGCTTAGGTAGGGGGTCCCACGAGCAGTACTTC.

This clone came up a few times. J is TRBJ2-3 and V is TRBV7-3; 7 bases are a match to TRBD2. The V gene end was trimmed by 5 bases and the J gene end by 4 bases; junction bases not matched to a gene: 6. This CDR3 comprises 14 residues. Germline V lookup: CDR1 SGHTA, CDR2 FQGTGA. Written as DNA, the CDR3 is TGTGCCAGCAGCCTTGGACTAGATGCAGATACGCAGTATTTT. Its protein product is CASSLGLDADTQYF.

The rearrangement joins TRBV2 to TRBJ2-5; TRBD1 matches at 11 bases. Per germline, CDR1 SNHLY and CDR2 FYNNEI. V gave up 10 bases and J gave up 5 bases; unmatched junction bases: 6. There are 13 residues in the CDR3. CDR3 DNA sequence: TGTGCCATTGGGACAGGGGGAAGGGAGACCCAGTACTTC. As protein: CAIGTGGRETQYF.